This note documents a single T cell receptor beta chain sequence. The V segment lost 2 bases and the J segment 5 bases; nucleotides outside the gene matches: 10. This CDR3 is 16 amino acids long. Enrolled during active infection, Seattle patients were then followed longitudinally. This sample was taken from a study of blood T cell repertoires in COVID-19. Only in-frame clones appear in the TCRdb table, and some are missing; sequencing was by immunoSEQ multiplex PCR. Of about 96,000 clones in the sample, about 87% were seen once. The chain couples TRBV5-3 to TRBJ2-1, with TRBD1 matching over 7 bases. TRBV5-3 is annotated as an ORF whose role is uncertain. The sequencing sample was made of peripheral blood. This clonotype was obtained from a human donor with COVID-19, enrolled during active disease. The donor label of this sample is uncertain. CDR3 in DNA: TGTGCCAGAAGCTTAGCCGAACAGGGGCTCAACAATGAGCAGTTCTTC. As protein: CARSLAEQGLNNEQFF.